Presented here are 15 T cell receptor beta chains from one specimen sequenced in a study of Ad26.COV2.S vaccination and SARS-CoV-2 variants. Clones were read by immunoSEQ multiplex PCR, and TCRdb kept only the in-frame ones, dropping some. The data contain roughly 140,000 clones, 86% of them singletons. Sequencing used peripheral blood, obtained after recovery from COVID-19. Receptors were obtained from a human donor who had recovered from COVID-19.

CDR3 in amino acids: CASRLTGSSDTIYF. The CDR3 coding sequence is TGTGCCAGCAGGCTGACAGGCAGCAGTGACACCATATATTTT. This sequence joins TRBV6-6 and TRBJ1-3; tentative D call: TRBD1 (6 bases). V lost 6 bases to trimming and J lost 8 bases, with 17 bases between them. The germline V gene encodes CDR1 MNHNY and CDR2 SVGAGI (reference sequence). This CDR3 has 14 amino acids.

The rearrangement links TRBV27 to TRBJ2-5; TRBD1 or TRBD2 may be the D gene (5 bases each). V was trimmed by 4 bases and J by 3 bases, leaving 15 bases between them. The CDR3 length is 15 residues. Germline-derived CDR1 and CDR2 are MNHEY and SMNVEV (reference sequence). The CDR3 DNA reads as TGTGCCAGCAGTTCACCTTGGGACGGTAAAGAGACCCAGTACTTC. It codes for CASSSPWDGKETQYF.

The rearrangement uses TRBV19 and TRBJ2-5; tentative D call: TRBD2 (5 bases). The CDR3 loop spans 15 amino acids. V was cut by 1 base and J by 0 bases, with 9 bases left in between. In germline, CDR1 is LNHDA, CDR2 SQIVND (reference sequence). CDR3 residues: CASSIGRVYQETQYF. CDR3 nucleotide sequence: TGTGCCAGTAGTATAGGGCGGGTGTACCAAGAGACCCAGTACTTC.

CDR3 nucleotide sequence: TGCGCCAGCAGCTTGCTCGGGGGTGAGCAGTACTTC. Its protein product is CASSLLGGEQYF. V gene TRBV5-1 combines with J gene TRBJ2-7, with D possibly being TRBD2 (6 bases). CDR1 SGHRS and CDR2 YFSETQ come from the germline V gene. V gave up 1 base and J gave up 7 bases, with 9 bases separating them. The length of the CDR3 is 12 residues.

The rearrangement uses TRBV9 and TRBJ2-5, with a possible D match to TRBD1 (5 bases). The CDR3 is 17 residues long. V gave up 0 bases and J gave up 5 bases, with 20 bases separating them. Germline CDR1 reads SGDLS; CDR2 reads YYNGEE. The CDR3 spells CASSVGPGPYKGETQYF. CDR3 DNA sequence: TGTGCCAGCAGCGTAGGACCGGGTCCCTACAAGGGGGAGACCCAGTACTTC. Drawing the rest from reference TRBV9 and TRBJ2-5, the complete variable domain is DSGVTQTPKHLITATGQRVTLRCSPRSGDLSVYWYQQSLDQGLQFLIQYYNGEERAKGNILERFSAQQFPDLHSELNLSSLELGDSALYFCASSVGPGPYKGETQYFGPGTRLLVL.

The rearrangement links TRBV4-3 to TRBJ2-7; D gene uncertain. This CDR3 comprises 13 residues. V gave up 0 bases and J gave up 6 bases, with 9 bases separating them. Germline CDR1 is LGHNA and CDR2 is YSLEER. For the CDR3, the DNA is TGCGCCAGCAGCCAAGATACGGCTTCCGAGCAGTACTTC. Translation gives CASSQDTASEQYF.

This clone was picked up a small number of times. The V gene is TRBV27, the J gene TRBJ2-7; D is possibly TRBD2 (5 bases). Trimming pared 3 bases from V and 2 bases from J, leaving 11 bases between. The CDR3 covers 14 residues. Germline CDR1 MNHEY, CDR2 SMNVEV (reference sequence). For the CDR3, the DNA is TGTGCCAGCAGTTTCGGGGAATCGGCCTACGAGCAGTACTTC. Amino acid sequence: CASSFGESAYEQYF.

V gene TRBV28 combines with J gene TRBJ1-5; tentatively, D is TRBD1 (5 bases). V lost 5 bases and J 3 bases, leaving 11 bases between the germline ends. The CDR3 runs 14 residues. Germline V gene sequence: CDR1 MDHEN, CDR2 SYDVKM. The CDR3 loop reads CASSGEGNNQPQHF. Here the CDR3 DNA reads TGTGCCAGCAGTGGGGAGGGGAACAATCAGCCCCAGCATTTT.

This clone is a singleton in its sample. The rearrangement uses TRBV10-2 and TRBJ2-2; D call uncertain. CDR1 WSHSY and CDR2 SAAADI come from the germline V gene. V shed 9 bases and J shed 5 bases, with 10 bases lying between them. The CDR3 totals 12 residues. The DNA for the CDR3 is TGCGCCAGATTGTCTGATACCGGGGAGCTGTTTTTT. Encoded protein: CARLSDTGELFF.

This chain links TRBV9 with TRBJ2-1; maybe TRBD2 (6 bases). Trimming took off 0 bases at V and 6 bases at J, with 19 bases between the two ends. The germline V gene encodes CDR1 SGDLS and CDR2 YYNGEE. The CDR3 runs 17 residues. The CDR3 here is CASSVESGGNKPNEQFF. DNA of the CDR3: TGTGCCAGCAGCGTAGAATCAGGAGGGAACAAGCCCAATGAGCAGTTCTTC.

The rearrangement joins TRBV5-1 to TRBJ2-4, with D perhaps matching TRBD1 (6 bases). V lost 4 bases to trimming and J lost 0 bases, with 14 bases between them. The CDR3 loop spans 16 amino acids. CDR1 and CDR2 (germline): SGHRS, YFSETQ. The DNA for the CDR3 is TGCGCCAGCAGCGACTTGGGGGCCCTAGCCAAAAACATTCAGTACTTC. Translation gives CASSDLGALAKNIQYF. Full variable domain (outside the CDR3, taken from reference TRBV5-1 and TRBJ2-4): KAGVTQTPRYLIKTRGQQVTLSCSPISGHRSVSWYQQTPGQGLQFLFEYFSETQRNKGNFPGRFSGRQFSNSRSEMNVSTLELGDSALYLCASSDLGALAKNIQYFGAGTRLSVL.

The rearrangement uses TRBV3-1 (or the pseudogene TRBV3-2) and TRBJ1-2; D unresolved. The V end lost 2 bases, the J end lost 5 bases, and 12 bases lay between the germline ends. Germline V gives CDR1 LGHDT, CDR2 YNNKEL (reference sequence). The CDR3 contains 14 residues. For the CDR3, the DNA is TGTGCCAGCAGCCAAATTGTCTTAGGGTATGGCTACACCTTC. Translating gives CASSQIVLGYGYTF.

The genes are TRBV6-1 and TRBJ2-3; 10 bases agree with TRBD2. The germline V gene has CDR1 MNHNS and CDR2 SASEGT. J gave up 4 bases and V 3 bases, and 4 bases lay outside the gene matches. This CDR3 comprises 15 residues. The CDR3: CASSDSGGAPDTQYF. Written as DNA, the CDR3 is TGTGCCAGCAGTGACAGCGGGGGGGCCCCAGATACGCAGTATTTT.

The chain combines TRBV6-5 with TRBJ1-1; D gene uncertain. Germline CDR1 and CDR2: MNHEY and SVGAGI. Trimming pared 2 bases from V and 6 bases from J, leaving 13 bases between. This CDR3 is 14 amino acids long. The CDR3 nucleotides read TGTGCCAGCAGTTACGAGGGCCTAGGCGCTGAAGCTTTCTTT. Protein sequence: CASSYEGLGAEAFF.

This clone was detected only once. The chain uses TRBV5-1 and TRBJ2-3, with D unresolved. V was clipped by 0 bases and J by 0 bases, with 8 bases between them. The CDR3 covers 15 residues. Germline lookup yields CDR1 SGHRS and CDR2 YFSETQ. The CDR3 DNA follows: TGCGCCAGCAGCTTGGACGCCACTAGCACAGATACGCAGTATTTT. Its translation is CASSLDATSTDTQYF.